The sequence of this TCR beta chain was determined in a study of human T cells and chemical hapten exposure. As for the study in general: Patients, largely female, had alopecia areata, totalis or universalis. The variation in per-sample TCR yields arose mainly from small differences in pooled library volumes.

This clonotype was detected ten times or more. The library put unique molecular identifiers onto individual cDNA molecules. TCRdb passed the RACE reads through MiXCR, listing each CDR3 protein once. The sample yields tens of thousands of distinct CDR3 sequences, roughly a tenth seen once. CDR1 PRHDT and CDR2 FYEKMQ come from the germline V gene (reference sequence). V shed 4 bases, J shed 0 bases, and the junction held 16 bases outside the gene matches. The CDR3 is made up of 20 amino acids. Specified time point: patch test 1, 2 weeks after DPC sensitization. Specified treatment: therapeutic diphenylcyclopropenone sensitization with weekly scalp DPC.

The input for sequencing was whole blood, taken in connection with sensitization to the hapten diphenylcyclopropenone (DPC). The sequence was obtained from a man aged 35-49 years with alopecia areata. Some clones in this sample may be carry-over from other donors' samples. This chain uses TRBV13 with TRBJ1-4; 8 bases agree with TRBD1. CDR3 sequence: CASSSRQGQEQITTNEKLFF. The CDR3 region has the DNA TGTGCCAGCAGCTCACGCCAGGGACAGGAACAAATTACAACTAATGAAAAACTGTTTTTT.